This TCR beta chain stems from a study of naive and memory T cell subsets. Regarding the study as a whole: Each distinct alpha or beta sequence counts as one clonotype.

The table lists this clonotype with a few counts. Its antigen is not known. Two oligonucleotides, mixed equimolar, formed the beta constant-region primer covering TRBC1 and TRBC2. The ligated cDNA underwent four PCR rounds using SP2 and nested alpha and beta constant-region primers. TCRdb reprocessed the UMI-ligation and nested PCR reads with MiXCR, giving one entry per CDR3 protein. The sample includes just over 80,000 distinct CDR3 sequences, about 10% of them seen just once. This CDR3 spans 16 amino acids. Germline lookup yields CDR1 ENHRY and CDR2 SYGVKD. V shed 3 bases, J shed 9 bases, and the junction held 10 bases outside the gene matches.

This clonotype originated in a human donor in good health. The source material was naive CD8+ T cells from blood. The chain has TRBV10-3 and TRBJ2-1; 11 bases map to TRBD2. The CDR3: CAISDKSLAGGGEQFF. CDR3 coding DNA: TGTGCCATCAGTGATAAAAGTCTAGCGGGAGGCGGTGAGCAGTTCTTC.